This T cell receptor (beta chain) originates from a study of blood T cell repertoires in COVID-19. Germline CDR1 is MNHEY and CDR2 is SVGAGI. The junction had 6 bases not matched to a gene; V was cut back by 8 bases and J by 12 bases. CDR3 length: 11 amino acids. Sequencing used immunoSEQ multiplex PCR; TCRdb keeps in-frame clones, though not all of them. The sample consists of about 480,000 clones, roughly 87% of them appearing once. This clone has a handful of counts. A Seattle source enrolled patients during active infection and followed them longitudinally. The sample consisted of peripheral blood. This rearrangement joins TRBV6-5 to TRBJ1-1, with TRBD1 matching over 10 bases. The clonotype originates from a man between 18 and 29 years old with COVID-19, enrolled during active disease. The CDR3 DNA sequence: TGTGCCAGCGGGGGACAGGGGAAAACTTTCTTT. Its protein product is CASGGQGKTFF.